The source of this T cell receptor beta chain is a study of blood T cell repertoires in COVID-19. The V and J ends lost 6 bases and 4 bases respectively, with 21 bases between them. Per germline, CDR1 MDHEN and CDR2 SYDVKM. This CDR3 comprises 16 residues. The assay was immunoSEQ multiplex PCR, and TCRdb's table has in-frame clones only and misses some. The sample has tens of thousands of clones, about 90% seen once; the top ten hold 16%. The chain combines TRBV28 with TRBJ1-2, with D possibly matching TRBD1 (5 bases). This TCR derives from a man aged 35-49 years with COVID-19, enrolled during active disease. Specimen: peripheral blood. Written as DNA, the CDR3 is TGTGCCAGCAGCGCGAACGGGGGGGGTTTATCCTATGGCTACACCTTC. This sequence encodes CASSANGGGLSYGYTF.